This is a list of T cell receptor beta chains from one sample in a study of cytomegalovirus exposure and HLA in healthy donors. The data were produced by immunoSEQ multiplex PCR, yet TCRdb's version contains in-frame clones alone and is incomplete. Altogether approximately 58,000 clones are present, over 90% being singletons, with the ten largest covering over 2%. Material for sequencing was PBMCs. These TCRs come from a man aged 18-30 years in good health and CMV-seronegative. CDR3s include the opening cysteine and the closing phenylalanine or tryptophan. The D gene is left open where the match is weak. The listing skips clone size in some rows; elsewhere it reads once, few, many or a size class.

cdr3_nt	cdr3_aa	v_call	d_call	clone_size	j_call
TGTGCCAGCATCGGGACAGCCCTGAAGGTTATTAGCAATCAGCCCCAGCATTTT	CASIGTALKVISNQPQHF	TRBV6-4	TRBD1	NA	TRBJ1-5
TGTGCCACTCCGGGACAGGGGACCCGAATGGGCAATCAGCCCCAGCATTTT	CATPGQGTRMGNQPQHF	TRBV10-3	TRBD1	NA	TRBJ1-5
TGTGCCAGCAGCCGGAGCGGCAGCGAGAAACTGTTTTTT	CASSRSGSEKLFF	TRBV6-5	NA	NA	TRBJ1-4
TGTGCCAGCAGCTTAGGGACTAACACAGATACGCAGTATTTT	CASSLGTNTDTQYF	TRBV11-3	NA	NA	TRBJ2-3
TGCGCCAGCAGCTTGGGGGGACAGAACTCCTACGAGCAGTACTTC	CASSLGGQNSYEQYF	TRBV5-1	TRBD1	NA	TRBJ2-7
TGTGCCAGCAGTTCAAGAGCCCCAGGGGTCACTGGCTACACCTTC	CASSSRAPGVTGYTF	TRBV5-6	NA	NA	TRBJ1-2
TGTGCATCGCGGTCAAAGTCCTACGAGCAGTACTTC	CASRSKSYEQYF	TRBV28	NA	NA	TRBJ2-7
TGTGCCAGCAGGAGGGGCACAGATACGCAGTATTTT	CASRRGTDTQYF	TRBV2	NA	NA	TRBJ2-3
TGTGCCAGCAGTGAAGCGAGGGGGAACGAGCAGTACTTC	CASSEARGNEQYF	TRBV6-1	NA	NA	TRBJ2-7
TGTGCCAGCACGCAGTTACCCCACGGGGAGCTGTTTTTT	CASTQLPHGELFF	TRBV6-6	NA	NA	TRBJ2-2
TGTGCCAGCAGCTTCTCAGGGCTAGCGACGCGCGAGCAGTACTTC	CASSFSGLATREQYF	TRBV7-2	NA	NA	TRBJ2-7
TGTGCCACCAGCAGAGATTGGGGGGGAAGCGGCTCCTACAATGAGCAGTTCTTC	CATSRDWGGSGSYNEQFF	TRBV15	TRBD2	once	TRBJ2-1
TGCAGCGTTGGACCTATTCCAGGGGCTTCATCCTACGAGCAGTACTTC	CSVGPIPGASSYEQYF	TRBV29-1	NA	NA	TRBJ2-7
TGTGCCAGCAAATTTCTAGCGGGAGGTGGGACCCAGTACTTC	CASKFLAGGGTQYF	TRBV27	TRBD2	NA	TRBJ2-5
TGTGCCAGCAGTGAGGTTAGTCCCTACGAGCAGTACTTC	CASSEVSPYEQYF	TRBV2	NA	NA	TRBJ2-7
TGTGCCAGCCTAGCTGGCGGGCCTACCTACGAGCAGTACTTC	CASLAGGPTYEQYF	TRBV21-1	NA	NA	TRBJ2-7
TGTGCCAGCAGCTTAGAGGGCGGGGGGCGAGGTGAAGCTTTCTTT	CASSLEGGGRGEAFF	TRBV7-6	NA	NA	TRBJ1-1
TGTGCCAGCAGCCAAGATTGGCAGGGAAATGAAAAACTGTTTTTT	CASSQDWQGNEKLFF	TRBV14	NA	NA	TRBJ1-4
TGTGCCAGCAGCCCTTTGGACAGGGTAGGAAAACTGTTTTTT	CASSPLDRVGKLFF	TRBV7-9	TRBD1	NA	TRBJ1-4
TGTGCCATCAAGGACAGGGAGGACGAGCAGTACTTC	CAIKDREDEQYF	TRBV10-3	TRBD1	NA	TRBJ2-7
TGTGCCAGCAGGAACACGGGGGGAAACACCATATATTTT	CASRNTGGNTIYF	TRBV7-2	NA	NA	TRBJ1-3
TGTGCCAGCAGTGAAAACCCCGGTCCGAGTCGTGGTGGCTACACCTTC	CASSENPGPSRGGYTF	TRBV6-1	NA	NA	TRBJ1-2
TGTGCCAGCAGGCTGGGCGTGTGGACTGAAGCTTTCTTT	CASRLGVWTEAFF	TRBV27	NA	NA	TRBJ1-1
TGTGCCCCCTCCCCGGGGAGTCAAGAGACCCAGTACTTC	CAPSPGSQETQYF	TRBV15	NA	few	TRBJ2-5
TGTGCCAGCAGCGTAGTGGTGGGGGGAGCGGGAGCGGAGAATGAGCAGTTCTTC	CASSVVVGGAGAENEQFF	TRBV9	TRBD2	once	TRBJ2-1
TGTGCCAGTAGCCCGACAGGGAACACTGAAGCTTTCTTT	CASSPTGNTEAFF	TRBV19	NA	NA	TRBJ1-1
TGTGCTAGTGGTCCGACGGGACTAGCGGAGAACACCGGGGAGCTGTTTTTT	CASGPTGLAENTGELFF	TRBV12-5	TRBD2	NA	TRBJ2-2
TGTGCCAGCAGTTTACGACACAAACGGAATGAGCAGTTCTTC	CASSLRHKRNEQFF	TRBV28	NA	NA	TRBJ2-1
TGTGCCAGCAGCTTACGTTGGGGACAGGGCCTACGATATGGCTACACCTTC	CASSLRWGQGLRYGYTF	TRBV7-2	TRBD1	NA	TRBJ1-2
TGTGCCAGCAGTGCATCAGGGGGCATGTGGACAGATACGCAGTATTTT	CASSASGGMWTDTQYF	TRBV28	TRBD1	NA	TRBJ2-3
TGTGCCAGCAGCCGACAGCCGGGTTCTGACTATGGCTACACCTTC	CASSRQPGSDYGYTF	TRBV5-6	NA	NA	TRBJ1-2
TGTGCCAGCAGCTTGGATCTAGCGGACAATGAGCAGTTCTTC	CASSLDLADNEQFF	TRBV5-4	TRBD2	NA	TRBJ2-1
TGTGCCAGCACCGGGAGGGCAACCGGGGAGCTGTTTTTT	CASTGRATGELFF	TRBV7-2	TRBD2	NA	TRBJ2-2
TGTGCCAGCAAGGGAGACGGGAGGGATGAAAAACTGTTTTTT	CASKGDGRDEKLFF	TRBV28	NA	NA	TRBJ1-4
TGTGCCAGCAGCCCGAGGACAGGATACAATCAGCCCCAGCATTTT	CASSPRTGYNQPQHF	TRBV6-5	TRBD1	NA	TRBJ1-5
TGCGCCAGCAGCTTGGATCAGGGGGCTATCAATGAGCAGTTCTTC	CASSLDQGAINEQFF	TRBV5-1	TRBD1	few	TRBJ2-1
TGTGCCAGCAGTGAAGGGGAGGGAGGCTATGGCTACACCTTC	CASSEGEGGYGYTF	TRBV6-1	NA	NA	TRBJ1-2
TGTGCCACCAGCAGAGATGTACAGGGGCAGTACTTC	CATSRDVQGQYF	TRBV15	NA	NA	TRBJ2-7
TGCGCCAGCAGCCAAGAGGCTTCTAGCGGGGAGCGGTCCGGGGAGCTGTTTTTT	CASSQEASSGERSGELFF	TRBV4-3	TRBD2	NA	TRBJ2-2
TGTGCCAGCAGCCGCCGCGGGAGCTGGAGCCTCTCCTACGAGCAGTACTTC	CASSRRGSWSLSYEQYF	TRBV7-2	TRBD2	NA	TRBJ2-7
TGTGCCAGTAAAGGGGGTTGGGGCACTGAAGCTTTCTTT	CASKGGWGTEAFF	TRBV19	NA	NA	TRBJ1-1
TGTGCCAGCAGTTGGGGACAGAACACTGAAGCTTTCTTT	CASSWGQNTEAFF	TRBV6-5	NA	NA	TRBJ1-1
TGTGCCGGTTCAACTAGCACAGATACGCAGTATTTT	CAGSTSTDTQYF	TRBV5-6	NA	NA	TRBJ2-3
TGTGCCAGCAGCCAAGATAAGGGATGGCGGGTGCCTCGCACAGATACGCAGTATTTT	CASSQDKGWRVPRTDTQYF	TRBV14	NA	once	TRBJ2-3
TGCGCCAGCAGCCCCGCCGGGACTAGCGGGAGCGGGAAGTTCTTC	CASSPAGTSGSGKFF	TRBV5-1	TRBD2	NA	TRBJ2-1
TGTGCCAGCAGCGGGACTAGCGGGATCTACGAGCAGTACTTC	CASSGTSGIYEQYF	TRBV7-9	TRBD2	NA	TRBJ2-7
TGTGCCAGCAGCTTAGGATCCGGTTACGGTGAGCAGTTCTTC	CASSLGSGYGEQFF	TRBV7-9	NA	NA	TRBJ2-1
TGTGCCAGCAGTTACTCGGACAGCCAAGAGACCCAGTACTTC	CASSYSDSQETQYF	TRBV6-5	NA	NA	TRBJ2-5
TGTGCCAGCAGTTACCTCCAGGGTGGACGCGGCTACACCTTC	CASSYLQGGRGYTF	TRBV6-5	NA	NA	TRBJ1-2
TGCGCCAGCAGCTTGGAGGAGGCAGGGGGCGGAGAGCAGTACTTC	CASSLEEAGGGEQYF	TRBV5-1	TRBD1	NA	TRBJ2-7
TGTGCCAGCGACATAGCGGGCAATACAGATACGCAGTATTTT	CASDIAGNTDTQYF	TRBV9	TRBD2	NA	TRBJ2-3
TGTGCCAGCAGTTCAGGTGGGCTAGCGGGAGGAGAGACCCAGTACTTC	CASSSGGLAGGETQYF	TRBV13	TRBD2	NA	TRBJ2-5
TGTGCCAGTCAACCCGGGACAGGGGGCTTCGAGCAGTACTTC	CASQPGTGGFEQYF	TRBV19	TRBD1	NA	TRBJ2-7
TGTGCCAGCAGCTTGGCCTCGGGGAACGAGCAGTACTTC	CASSLASGNEQYF	TRBV5-4	NA	NA	TRBJ2-7